Below, 10 T cell receptor beta chains from the same sample are listed, as sequenced in a study of T cell changes during pregnancy in multiple sclerosis. Generated by immunoSEQ multiplex PCR, the TCRdb table keeps only in-frame clones and is missing some. The sample records 84,000 or so clones, 94% being singletons. The sample consisted of peripheral blood, taken in the third trimester of pregnancy. The receptors come from a female donor with multiple sclerosis, enrolled in a pregnancy study.

V usage is TRBV2 and J usage is TRBJ1-2, with D maybe TRBD1 (6 bases). This CDR3 contains 13 residues. V was pared by 8 bases and J by 2 bases, with 12 bases between. Germline loops: CDR1 SNHLY, CDR2 FYNNEI. CDR3 amino acids: CASVGQINYGYTF. The CDR3 nucleotides are TGTGCCAGCGTTGGACAGATCAACTATGGCTACACCTTC.

On this clone itself: A junction end diverges from the germline sequence, so it may reflect a read error. V and J are TRBV2 and TRBJ2-1; the D is unclear. This CDR3 spans 11 amino acids. Germline assignment: CDR1 SNHLY and CDR2 FYNNEI. CDR3 DNA: TGTGCCAGCAGTAATAACAAGGAGCGGTTCTTC. Translating it yields CASSNNKERFF.

This clone appeared a few times. V usage is TRBV11-2 and J usage is TRBJ1-1; D is uncertain. V was cut by 5 bases and J by 0 bases, with 13 bases left in between. The CDR3 has 15 amino acids. Germline V gives CDR1 SGHAT, CDR2 FQNNGV. Written as DNA, the CDR3 is TGTGCCAGCAGCCCCCGACTGAGTCTGAACACTGAAGCTTTCTTT. Protein sequence: CASSPRLSLNTEAFF.

This chain links TRBV25-1 with TRBJ1-2; D is unresolved. This CDR3 comprises 16 residues. The V gene lost 2 bases and the J gene lost 4 bases, with 17 bases spanning the gap. CDR1 is MGHDK and CDR2 is SYGVNS in the germline V gene. CDR3 nucleotide sequence: TGTGCCAGCAGTGAAGGATTTTTAGGAAGCGGCTATGGCTACACCTTC. It yields the protein CASSEGFLGSGYGYTF.

The chain couples TRBV7-6 to TRBJ2-5, with 7 positions matching TRBD1. The CDR3 spans 15 residues. Trimming took 6 bases from V and 5 from J; bases not matched to a gene: 12. Germline lookup yields CDR1 SGHVS and CDR2 FNYEAQ. CDR3 sequence: CASSLDRAPRETQYF. For the CDR3, the DNA is TGTGCCAGCAGTCTAGACAGGGCCCCGAGGGAGACCCAGTACTTC.

The V and J genes are TRBV6-5 and TRBJ2-1; 10 bases fit TRBD1. Unmatched junction bases numbered 3, after V lost 0 bases and J lost 4 bases. The germline CDR1 and CDR2 sequences are MNHEY and SVGAGI. The CDR3 spans 16 residues. CDR3 sequence reads: CASSYSGTGVYNEQFF. The CDR3 DNA sequence: TGTGCCAGCAGTTACTCCGGGACAGGGGTTTACAATGAGCAGTTCTTC.

This chain connects TRBV6-1 to TRBJ1-1; D uncertain. There are 13 residues in the CDR3. Germline CDR1 and CDR2: MNHNS and SASEGT. Trimming removed 2 bases from V and 0 bases from J, with 4 bases in between. CDR3 region: CASSESMNTEAFF. The CDR3 DNA sequence: TGTGCCAGCAGTGAATCTATGAACACTGAAGCTTTCTTT.

On this clone: At one boundary the junction diverges from the germline segment, which might be a read error. V and J are TRBV7-7 and TRBJ2-5; maybe TRBD2 (6 bases). The CDR3 spans 15 residues. The V gene's germline CDR1 is SSHAT and CDR2 FNYEAQ (reference sequence). CDR3 amino acids: CASSLNFGSQETQYF. CDR3 DNA: TGTGCTAGCAGCTTAAATTTCGGGAGCCAAGAGACCCAGTACTTC.

The V gene is TRBV19, the J gene TRBJ1-5, with unresolved D. Germline CDR1 LNHDA, CDR2 SQIVND (reference sequence). The CDR3 contains 12 residues. V shed 3 bases and J shed 5 bases, with 5 bases lying between them. The CDR3 sequence is CASSIGDQPQHF. The DNA for the CDR3 is TGTGCCAGTAGTATCGGGGATCAGCCCCAGCATTTT. The full variable domain, with the rest looked up from reference TRBV19 and TRBJ1-5, is DGGITQSPKYLFRKEGQNVTLSCEQNLNHDAMYWYRQDPGQGLRLIYYSQIVNDFQKGDIAEGYSVSREKKESFPLTVTSAQKNPTAFYLCASSIGDQPQHFGDGTRLSIL.

The chain carries TRBV7-6 and TRBJ1-4, with 8 bases lining up with TRBD1. CDR1 and CDR2 from the germline V gene are SGHVS and FNYEAQ. V was clipped by 0 bases and J by 5 bases; unmatched bases: 14. This CDR3 region has 19 residues. The CDR3 coding sequence is TGTGCCAGCAGCTTAGCCTTGGGTCTTGCAGGGGGCGAAAATGAAAAACTGTTTTTT. It yields the protein CASSLALGLAGGENEKLFF.